The 14 T cell receptor beta chains below all came from one sample that was sequenced in a study of beta chain features in type 1 diabetes. Every isolated RNA sample was fully reverse transcribed, so sequencing captured expressed TCRB transcripts. Some clones are missing from TCRdb's copy, which holds only in-frame ones; the method was immunoSEQ multiplex PCR. The table shows some 220,000 clones, with under 13% occurring only once. The specimen was central memory CD4+ T cells from blood. The receptors derive from a young man in good health.

This clone was counted only a few times. The chain's CDR3 is CASSYERGRSPLHF. CDR3 nucleotides: TGTGCCAGCAGTTACGAGAGGGGGCGTTCACCCCTCCACTTT. This chain links TRBV6-5 with TRBJ1-6, with TRBD1 identical over 7 bases. CDR3 length: 14 amino acids. J lost 9 bases, V lost 2 bases, and 4 bases had no gene match. Per germline, CDR1 MNHEY and CDR2 SVGAGI.

V and J are TRBV29-1 and TRBJ1-1; D gene unclear. This CDR3 has 12 residues. V lost 5 bases and J 1 base, leaving 8 bases between the germline ends. Germline loops: CDR1 SQVTM, CDR2 ANQGSEA. CDR3 region: CSVSDWNTEAFF. The CDR3 nucleotides read TGCAGCGTTTCCGACTGGAACACTGAAGCTTTCTTT.

This clone came up a few times. This chain connects TRBV12-5 to TRBJ2-7, with a tentative D call TRBD2 (5 bases). The V and J ends lost 6 bases and 2 bases respectively, with 14 bases between them. The CDR3 has 14 amino acids. CDR1 and CDR2 (germline): LGHNT, FRNRAP. This chain's CDR3 is CASGPLAGAYEQYF. CDR3 nucleotides: TGTGCTAGTGGCCCCCTCGCGGGCGCCTACGAGCAGTACTTC.

In its sample, this clone was seen a few times. A much larger clone sits a single nucleotide away, making a read error possible. The sample has other DNA sequences that encode this CDR3 too. The chain recombines TRBV10-3 with TRBJ1-3; D remains ambiguous. The CDR3 is 16 residues long. CDR1 and CDR2 (germline): ENHRY, SYGVKD. In nucleotides, the CDR3 is TGTGCGATCAGTGTTCCCCACAGCTACTCTGGAAACACCATATATTTT. It codes for CAISVPHSYSGNTIYF.

This clone was seen a handful of times. The rearrangement joins TRBV9 to TRBJ2-6; D not resolved. The V gene's germline CDR1 is SGDLS and CDR2 YYNGEE. The CDR3 is 14 amino acids. Trimming left V 3 bases short and J 1 base short, with 5 bases between. The CDR3 DNA is TGTGCCAGCAGCGGCCCTTCTGGGGCCAACGTCCTGACTTTC. Amino acids: CASSGPSGANVLTF.

J is TRBJ2-3 and V is TRBV10-3; TRBD2 is a possible D gene (5 bases). This CDR3 spans 14 amino acids. Germline lookup yields CDR1 ENHRY and CDR2 SYGVKD. The germline V and J ends were trimmed by 3 bases and 6 bases, with 13 bases remaining between them. The CDR3, as DNA: TGTGCCATCAGTGAAGCAATAGCGCGGGATACGCAGTATTTT. This codes for CAISEAIARDTQYF.

CDR3 protein: CASSQGVPRASGSYEQYF. CDR3 coding DNA: TGCGCCAGCAGCCAAGGGGTCCCTCGGGCTAGCGGGAGCTACGAGCAGTACTTC. The J gene is TRBJ2-7, the V gene TRBV4-3; 10 bases align to TRBD2. CDR3 length equals 18 residues. Germline V CDR1 and CDR2: LGHNA, YSLEER. Trimming took 1 base from V and 3 from J; bases not matched to a gene: 12.

A few counts support this clone. The V gene is TRBV7-9, the J gene TRBJ2-5; D remains unclear. The length of the CDR3 is 13 residues. In germline, CDR1 is SEHNR, CDR2 FQNEAQ (reference sequence). Trimming shortened V by 5 bases and J by 2 bases, and 9 bases separated the two germline ends. The CDR3 DNA sequence: TGTGCCAGCAGCGGGAATTCTCAAGAGACCCAGTACTTC. This translates into CASSGNSQETQYF.

V and J are TRBV5-4 and TRBJ1-2; D remains unclear. The CDR3 contains 14 residues. Trimming removed 4 bases at V and 0 bases at J, with 10 bases between. Per germline, CDR1 SGHNT and CDR2 YYREEE (reference sequence). In DNA, the CDR3 is TGTGCCAGCAGCGACGTCAGAGCTAACTATGGCTACACCTTC. Protein sequence: CASSDVRANYGYTF.

In this sample, this clone turned up a few times. CDR3: CASSLTRTVKQETQYF. Here the CDR3 DNA reads TGTGCCAGCAGCTTAACCCGGACAGTTAAACAAGAGACCCAGTACTTC. The rearrangement joins TRBV7-2 to TRBJ2-5; D is perhaps TRBD1 (6 bases). The CDR3 has 16 amino acids. The V end was cut by 2 bases, the J end by 2 bases, with 15 bases between. Per germline, CDR1 SGHTA and CDR2 FQGNSA.

This clone has only a few counts. Here the CDR3 DNA reads TGCAGCGTTGACGGGGGGTCCTCTGGGGCCAACGTCCTGACTTTC. The encoded protein is CSVDGGSSGANVLTF. The rearrangement joins TRBV29-1 to TRBJ2-6; 7 bases agree with TRBD2. The germline V gene has CDR1 SQVTM and CDR2 ANQGSEA. The CDR3 length is 15 residues. Trimming took 3 bases from V and 0 from J; bases not matched to a gene: 2.

This chain connects TRBV29-1 to TRBJ1-2, with a possible D match to TRBD1 (5 bases). This CDR3 is 12 amino acids long. The V end lost 0 bases, the J end lost 6 bases, and 8 bases lay between the germline ends. The germline CDR1 and CDR2 sequences are SQVTM and ANQGSEA. The CDR3 spells CSVEEWGDGYTF. The CDR3 nucleotides are TGCAGCGTTGAAGAATGGGGGGATGGCTACACCTTC.

Only a few counts were recorded for this clone. This chain joins TRBV10-3 and TRBJ1-1, with a weak D call TRBD1 (6 bases). V lost 6 bases and J 1 base, leaving 15 bases between the germline ends. The CDR3 length is 15 residues. Germline V lookup: CDR1 ENHRY, CDR2 SYGVKD. In nucleotides, the CDR3 is TGTGCCATCAGGGAAGGGGGAGCAGAGAACACTGAAGCTTTCTTT. Its protein is CAIREGGAENTEAFF.

The V gene is TRBV29-1, the J gene TRBJ2-7; tentatively, D is TRBD1 or TRBD2 (5 bases each). CDR1 is SQVTM, CDR2 ANQGSEA, per germline. CDR3 length equals 12 residues. V lost 7 bases and J 6 bases, leaving 16 bases between the germline ends. CDR3 in DNA: TGCAGCGGCCGAGCCGGGACCTCCGAGCAGTACTTC. Translation: CSGRAGTSEQYF.